The clone carrying this TCR beta chain was recorded many times. Its antigen is not identified. This entry comes from a study of regulatory T cells in long-lasting Graves disease. About the study: A definition of persistent Graves' disease required over 5 years of antithyroid drugs plus positive TSH receptor antibodies.

The TCR beta library used iRepertoire HTBI primers with Arm-PCR amplification of CDR3. From the multiplex PCR reads, TCRdb called clonotypes with MiXCR, one entry per CDR3 protein. The sample contains 400,000 to 500,000 distinct CDR3 sequences, less than 25% of which appear only once. Study-wide points: TRBV28, TRBJ1-2 and TRBJ2-5 were segments that persistent disease favored.

Trimming pared 1 base from V and 5 bases from J, leaving 15 bases between. The CDR3 is 16 amino acids. From germline, CDR1 is SGHVS and CDR2 FNYEAQ. Time point: persistent/refractory GD, antithyroid drugs over 5 years with positive TRAb. RNA extracted from PBMCs served as the sequencing template. The clonotype comes from a female donor with Graves disease. The sample here was peripheral blood mononuclear cells (PBMCs), taken when the disease was refractory, from a patient treated with antithyroid drugs. The V and J genes are TRBV7-6 and TRBJ1-5, with D maybe TRBD1 (5 bases). The CDR3: CASSLGVSQGDQPQHF. CDR3 DNA sequence: TGTGCCAGCAGCTTAGGTGTCAGCCAAGGGGATCAGCCCCAGCATTTT.